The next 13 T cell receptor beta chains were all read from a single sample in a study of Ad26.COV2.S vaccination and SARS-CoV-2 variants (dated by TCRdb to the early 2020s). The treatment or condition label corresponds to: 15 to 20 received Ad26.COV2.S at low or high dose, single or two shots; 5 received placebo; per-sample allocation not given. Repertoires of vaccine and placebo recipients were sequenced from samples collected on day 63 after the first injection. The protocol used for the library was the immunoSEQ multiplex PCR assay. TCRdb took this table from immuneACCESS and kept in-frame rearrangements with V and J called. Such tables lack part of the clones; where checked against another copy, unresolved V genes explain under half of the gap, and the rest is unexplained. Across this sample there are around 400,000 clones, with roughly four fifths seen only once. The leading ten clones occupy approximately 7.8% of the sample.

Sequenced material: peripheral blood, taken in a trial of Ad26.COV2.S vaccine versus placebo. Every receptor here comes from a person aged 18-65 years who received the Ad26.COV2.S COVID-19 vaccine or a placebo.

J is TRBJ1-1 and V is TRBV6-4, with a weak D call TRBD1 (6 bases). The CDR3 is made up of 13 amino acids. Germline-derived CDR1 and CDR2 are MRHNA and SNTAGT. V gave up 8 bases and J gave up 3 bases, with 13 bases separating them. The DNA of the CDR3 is TGTGCCAGCCCAGGACAGATCTACACTGAAGCTTTCTTT. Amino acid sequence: CASPGQIYTEAFF.

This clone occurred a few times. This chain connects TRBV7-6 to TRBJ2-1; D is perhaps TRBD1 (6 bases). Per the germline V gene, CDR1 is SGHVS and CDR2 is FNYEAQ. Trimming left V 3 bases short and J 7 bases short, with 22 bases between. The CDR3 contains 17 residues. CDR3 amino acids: CASSFRAWGRGDNEQFF. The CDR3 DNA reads TGTGCCAGCAGCTTTAGGGCTTGGGGCAGGGGTGATAATGAGCAGTTCTTC.

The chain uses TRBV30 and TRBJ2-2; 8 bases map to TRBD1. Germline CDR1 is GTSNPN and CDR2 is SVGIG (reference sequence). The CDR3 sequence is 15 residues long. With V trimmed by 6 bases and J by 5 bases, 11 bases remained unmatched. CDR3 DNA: TGTGCCTGCTGGGGTCAGGGGGCAAAGACCGGGGAGCTGTTTTTT. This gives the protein CACWGQGAKTGELFF.

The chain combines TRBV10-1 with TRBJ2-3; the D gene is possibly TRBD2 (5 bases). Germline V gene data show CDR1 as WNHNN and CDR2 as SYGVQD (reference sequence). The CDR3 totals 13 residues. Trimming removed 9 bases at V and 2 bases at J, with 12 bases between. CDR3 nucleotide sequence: TGCGCCAGTCGGGATGCTCTCACAGATACGCAGTATTTT. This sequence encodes CASRDALTDTQYF.

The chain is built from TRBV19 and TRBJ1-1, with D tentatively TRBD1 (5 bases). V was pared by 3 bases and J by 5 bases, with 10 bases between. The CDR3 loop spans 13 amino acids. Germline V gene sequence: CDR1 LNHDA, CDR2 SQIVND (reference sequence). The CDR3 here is CASSIDRRTEAFF. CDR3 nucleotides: TGTGCCAGTAGTATCGACAGACGGACTGAAGCTTTCTTT.

CDR3 sequence reads: CASTPSRGANTEAFF. CDR3 coding DNA: TGTGCCAGCACCCCCTCCCGCGGGGCAAACACTGAAGCTTTCTTT. The V and J genes are TRBV11-1 and TRBJ1-1; weak D call: TRBD1 (5 bases). Germline values: CDR1 SGHAT, CDR2 FQDESV (reference sequence). CDR3 size: 15 residues. V was clipped by 7 bases and J by 2 bases, with 17 bases between them.

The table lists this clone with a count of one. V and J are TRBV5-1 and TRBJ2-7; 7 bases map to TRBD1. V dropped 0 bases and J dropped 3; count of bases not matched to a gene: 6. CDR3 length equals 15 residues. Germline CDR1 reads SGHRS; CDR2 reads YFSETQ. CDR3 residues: CASSLDRGGGYEQYF. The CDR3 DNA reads TGCGCCAGCAGCTTGGACAGGGGTGGAGGCTACGAGCAGTACTTC.

The CDR3 loop is CASSVLLFNEQFF. The CDR3 bases are TGTGCCAGCAGCGTACTATTGTTTAATGAGCAGTTCTTC. V is TRBV9 and J is TRBJ2-1; D not resolved. Germline V gene lookup returns CDR1 SGDLS and CDR2 YYNGEE. The CDR3 contains 13 residues. V was pared by 1 base and J by 7 bases, with 9 bases between. The whole variable domain, filled in from reference TRBV9 and TRBJ2-1, reads DSGVTQTPKHLITATGQRVTLRCSPRSGDLSVYWYQQSLDQGLQFLIQYYNGEERAKGNILERFSAQQFPDLHSELNLSSLELGDSALYFCASSVLLFNEQFFGPGTRLTVL.

This chain's CDR3 is CASSLALAGEAFF. As DNA, the CDR3 is TGTGCCAGCAGCTTAGCGCTGGCGGGTGAAGCTTTCTTT. This chain joins TRBV7-9 and TRBJ1-1; D uncertain. Trimming stripped 0 bases from V and 7 bases from J, with 9 bases between. This CDR3 comprises 13 residues. Germline values: CDR1 SEHNR, CDR2 FQNEAQ (reference sequence).

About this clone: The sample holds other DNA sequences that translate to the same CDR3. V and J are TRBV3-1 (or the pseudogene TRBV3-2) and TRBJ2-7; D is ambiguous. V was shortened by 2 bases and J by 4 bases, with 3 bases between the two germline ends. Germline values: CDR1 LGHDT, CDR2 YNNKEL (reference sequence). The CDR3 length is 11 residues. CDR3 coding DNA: TGTGCCAGCAGCCAAATTTACGAGCAGTACTTC. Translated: CASSQIYEQYF.

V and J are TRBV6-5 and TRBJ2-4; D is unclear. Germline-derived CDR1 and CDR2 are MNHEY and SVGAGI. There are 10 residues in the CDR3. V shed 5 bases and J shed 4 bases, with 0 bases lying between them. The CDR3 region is CASSKNIQYF. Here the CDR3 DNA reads TGTGCCAGCAGTAAAAACATTCAGTACTTC.

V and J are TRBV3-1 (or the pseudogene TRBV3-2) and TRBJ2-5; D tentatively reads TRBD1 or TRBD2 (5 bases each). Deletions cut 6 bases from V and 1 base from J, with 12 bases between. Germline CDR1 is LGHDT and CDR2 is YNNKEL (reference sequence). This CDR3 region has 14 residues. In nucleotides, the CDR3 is TGTGCCAGCAGTAGCCGGGGCCTCCAAGAGACCCAGTACTTC. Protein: CASSSRGLQETQYF.

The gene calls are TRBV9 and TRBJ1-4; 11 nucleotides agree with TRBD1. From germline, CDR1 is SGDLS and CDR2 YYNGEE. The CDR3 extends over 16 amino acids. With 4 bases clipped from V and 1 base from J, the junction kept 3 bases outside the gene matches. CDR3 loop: CASSTGTGGTNEKLFF. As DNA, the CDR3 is TGTGCCAGCAGCACAGGGACAGGGGGAACTAATGAAAAACTGTTTTTT.